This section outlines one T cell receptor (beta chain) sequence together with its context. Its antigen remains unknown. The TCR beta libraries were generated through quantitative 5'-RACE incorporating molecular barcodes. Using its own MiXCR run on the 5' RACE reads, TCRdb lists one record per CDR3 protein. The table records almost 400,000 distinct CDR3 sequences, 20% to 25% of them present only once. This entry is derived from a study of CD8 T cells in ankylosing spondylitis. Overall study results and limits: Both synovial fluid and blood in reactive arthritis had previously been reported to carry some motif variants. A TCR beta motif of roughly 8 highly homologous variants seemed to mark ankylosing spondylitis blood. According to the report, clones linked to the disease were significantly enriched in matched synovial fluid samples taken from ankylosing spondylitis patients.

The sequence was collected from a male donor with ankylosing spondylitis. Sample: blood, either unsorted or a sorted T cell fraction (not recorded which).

The CDR3 DNA reads TGCAGTGCCGGACGACAGGAAAGCAATCAGCCCCAGCATTTT. Protein sequence: CSAGRQESNQPQHF. This chain joins TRBV20-1 and TRBJ1-5; tentatively, D is TRBD1 (6 bases). V lost 6 bases and J 1 base, leaving 13 bases between the germline ends. Germline assignment: CDR1 DFQATT and CDR2 SNEGSKA (reference sequence). The CDR3 is made up of 14 amino acids.